These 32 T cell receptor beta chains share one sample of origin, sequenced in a study of blood T cell repertoires in COVID-19. Produced via immunoSEQ multiplex PCR; TCRdb's table is partial and in-frame only. This table holds around 400,000 clones, roughly 90% found once. Sequenced material: PBMCs or T cells enriched from blood (not recorded which). All receptors come from a woman in her thirties or forties who had been exposed to COVID-19.

The V and J genes are TRBV24-1 and TRBJ2-1; 9 bases agree with TRBD1. CDR3 length: 15 amino acids. Germline V gene sequence: CDR1 KGHDR, CDR2 SFDVKD. With 3 bases clipped from V and 8 bases from J, the junction kept 7 bases outside the gene matches. In nucleotides, the CDR3 is TGTGCCACCAGTGATACCGGGACAGGGTACCATGAGCAGTTCTTC. Protein product: CATSDTGTGYHEQFF.

This clone was counted a few times. This chain links TRBV29-1 with TRBJ1-4; maybe TRBD1 (5 bases). The CDR3 length is 12 residues. Trimming stripped 6 bases from V and 5 bases from J, with 10 bases between. CDR1 and CDR2 from the germline V gene are SQVTM and ANQGSEA. The CDR3 bases are TGCAGCGTGGGGCAGCCCAATGAAAAACTGTTTTTT. It translates to CSVGQPNEKLFF.

The chain joins TRBV6-5 to TRBJ2-3; the match to TRBD1 covers 7 bases. CDR1 is MNHEY and CDR2 is SVGAGI in the germline V gene. The CDR3 totals 16 residues. The V and J ends lost 1 base and 5 bases, in that order; junction bases with no gene match: 9. CDR3 coding DNA: TGTGCCAGCAGTTACTTCCCTACCCAGGGGGTAGATACGCAGTATTTT. Translation: CASSYFPTQGVDTQYF.

The rearrangement uses TRBV5-1 and TRBJ1-5; 9 bases map to TRBD1. V trimming: 4 bases; J trimming: 0 bases; junction bases outside the gene matches: 20. Per germline, CDR1 SGHRS and CDR2 YFSETQ. The CDR3 has 21 amino acids. Written as DNA, the CDR3 is TGCGCCAGCAGCCTGAAGAAATGGGACAGGGATAAGGGTTATAGCAATCAGCCCCAGCATTTT. It codes for CASSLKKWDRDKGYSNQPQHF.

The V call is TRBV7-9, the J call TRBJ1-1; D is uncertain. Germline lookup yields CDR1 SEHNR and CDR2 FQNEAQ (reference sequence). The CDR3 has 15 residues. V lost 4 bases and J lost 2, with 14 bases in between. The CDR3, as DNA: TGTGCCAGCAGCTCACGCCCCCAGGTAAACACTGAAGCTTTCTTT. Translating it yields CASSSRPQVNTEAFF. Using reference TRBV7-9 and TRBJ1-1 for the parts outside the CDR3, the full variable domain is DTGVSQNPRHKITKRGQNVTFRCDPISEHNRLYWYRQTLGQGPEFLTYFQNEAQLEKSRLLSDRFSAERPKGSFSTLEIQRTEQGDSAMYLCASSSRPQVNTEAFFGQGTRLTVV.

V is TRBV4-1 and J is TRBJ2-7, with 11 bases aligning to TRBD2. CDR3 length: 16 amino acids. Germline values: CDR1 MGHRA, CDR2 YSYEKL. V lost 1 base and J lost 4; bases outside the gene matches: 6. The chain's CDR3 is CASSQGLAGGLYEQYF. As DNA, the CDR3 is TGCGCCAGCAGCCAAGGCCTAGCGGGAGGCCTTTACGAGCAGTACTTC.

The chain employs TRBV29-1 and TRBJ2-3; 7 nucleotides agree with TRBD1. The V gene's germline CDR1 is SQVTM and CDR2 ANQGSEA. The CDR3 extends over 12 amino acids. V lost 4 bases, J lost 3 bases, and 1 base stayed unmatched. The CDR3: CSVAQGTDTQYF. The CDR3 DNA sequence: TGCAGCGTTGCACAGGGGACAGATACGCAGTATTTT.

CDR3 sequence (DNA): TGTGCCAGCAGCCAGGGGCCGACGGAATACAATGAGCAGTTCTTC. It specifies CASSQGPTEYNEQFF. The J gene is TRBJ2-1, the V gene TRBV3-1 (or the pseudogene TRBV3-2); tentatively, D is TRBD1 (5 bases). Germline V gives CDR1 LGHDT, CDR2 YNNKEL (reference sequence). Trimming stripped 3 bases from V and 4 bases from J, with 13 bases between. The CDR3 totals 15 residues.

The chain employs TRBV9 and TRBJ1-2; D is possibly TRBD1 (5 bases). The germline V gene encodes CDR1 SGDLS and CDR2 YYNGEE. Trimming removed 3 bases from V and 4 bases from J, with 19 bases in between. The CDR3 consists of 16 residues. For the CDR3, the DNA is TGTGCCAGCAGCGGAGGAGGGGTAGGCCAGTTCTATGGCTACACCTTC. Translation: CASSGGGVGQFYGYTF.

The rearrangement uses TRBV7-9 and TRBJ2-6, with 13 nucleotides matching TRBD2. Trimming took 6 bases from V and 0 from J; bases not matched to a gene: 8. CDR3 length: 19 residues. CDR1 is SEHNR, CDR2 FQNEAQ, per germline (reference sequence). The CDR3 sequence is CASSRLTSGRASGANVLTF. For the CDR3, the DNA is TGTGCCAGCAGTCGTCTAACTAGCGGGAGGGCCTCTGGGGCCAACGTCCTGACTTTC.

The gene calls are TRBV7-2 and TRBJ2-3; 8 nucleotides align to TRBD2. V shed 0 bases, J shed 11 bases, and the junction held 7 bases outside the gene matches. Looked up from germline, CDR1 is SGHTA and CDR2 is FQGNSA. The CDR3 totals 14 residues. The CDR3 sequence is CASSLASDGREQYF. The CDR3 nucleotides read TGTGCCAGCAGCTTAGCGTCGGACGGGAGGGAGCAGTATTTT.

V usage is TRBV12-5 and J usage is TRBJ1-5, with D possibly being TRBD1 (6 bases). Germline assignment: CDR1 LGHNT and CDR2 FRNRAP. This CDR3 is built from 15 residues. V was trimmed by 3 bases and J by 4 bases, leaving 13 bases between them. This CDR3 reads CASGLGTPSNQPQHF. The CDR3 DNA is TGTGCTAGTGGTTTAGGGACACCAAGTAATCAGCCCCAGCATTTT.

About this clone itself: An end of the junction does not agree with germline; a read error may underlie this. The V and J genes are TRBV7-3 and TRBJ1-6; D is undetermined. Germline loops: CDR1 SGHTA, CDR2 FQGTGA. The CDR3 has 14 residues. CDR3 protein: CASSITGSNSPLHF. The CDR3, as DNA: TGTGCCAGCAGCATAACGGGGAGCAATTCACCCCTCCACTTT.

CDR3 sequence (DNA): TGTGCCAGCAGGGCGGTACAGGACCTCTCCTACAATGAGCAGTTCTTC. It specifies CASRAVQDLSYNEQFF. The V call is TRBV5-6, the J call TRBJ2-1; D may be TRBD1 (5 bases). There are 16 residues in the CDR3. Germline CDR1 SGHDT, CDR2 YYEEEE. Trimming shortened V by 5 bases and J by 0 bases, and 15 bases separated the two germline ends.

The J gene is TRBJ1-1, the V gene TRBV20-1; D is perhaps TRBD1 (6 bases). Looked up from germline, CDR1 is DFQATT and CDR2 is SNEGSKA (reference sequence). V lost 6 bases, J lost 0 bases, and 14 bases lay in between. The CDR3 spans 14 residues. In nucleotides, the CDR3 is TGCAGTGCGAGTCCGGCAGGGGTGAACACTGAAGCTTTCTTT. Translating gives CSASPAGVNTEAFF.

The rearrangement links TRBV6-6 to TRBJ1-3, with 8 bases that match TRBD1. The J segment lost 4 bases and the V segment lost 6 bases, leaving 5 bases of the junction unmatched. The CDR3 loop spans 14 amino acids. The germline V gene has CDR1 MNHNY and CDR2 SVGAGI (reference sequence). CDR3 nucleotide sequence: TGTGCCAGCAGCCCAGGGGGCTCAGGAAACACCATATATTTT. Translation: CASSPGGSGNTIYF.

The genes are TRBV10-3 and TRBJ1-5; D is perhaps TRBD1 (6 bases). Per germline, CDR1 ENHRY and CDR2 SYGVKD. V was shortened by 7 bases and J by 5 bases, with 12 bases between the two germline ends. This CDR3 comprises 13 residues. This CDR3 is CAIKSGDHQPQHF. CDR3 nucleotide sequence: TGTGCCATCAAATCAGGGGACCATCAGCCCCAGCATTTT.

V is TRBV6-2 or TRBV6-3 and J is TRBJ1-5; D may be TRBD1 (6 bases). Germline V gives CDR1 MNHEY, CDR2 SVGEGT. This CDR3 contains 15 residues. V was shortened by 4 bases and J by 3 bases, with 13 bases between the two germline ends. CDR3 DNA: TGTGCCAGCAGTTCTAGGACAGCCTCCAATCAGCCCCAGCATTTT. It encodes CASSSRTASNQPQHF.

There are a few counts of this clone. The chain combines TRBV9 with TRBJ2-7; 10 bases align to TRBD2. Trimming cost V 0 bases and J 7 bases; bases outside gene matches: 4. This CDR3 comprises 14 residues. Germline assignment: CDR1 SGDLS and CDR2 YYNGEE. The CDR3 region is CASSVDLAGGEQYF. The CDR3 DNA is TGTGCCAGCAGCGTAGACTTAGCGGGAGGAGAGCAGTACTTC.

This sequence joins TRBV6-5 and TRBJ1-2; D gene uncertain. V lost 4 bases and J lost 8, with 23 bases in between. This CDR3 has 16 amino acids. Germline V CDR1 and CDR2: MNHEY, SVGAGI. The CDR3, as DNA: TGTGCCAGCAGTTCCGCCGGAGGGTCCCGCCGGGGAGGCTACACCTTC. Amino acid sequence: CASSSAGGSRRGGYTF.

This CDR3 is CASSEDTDGYTF. The CDR3 coding sequence is TGTGCCAGCAGTGAAGACACAGATGGCTACACCTTC. The rearrangement uses TRBV2 and TRBJ1-2, with D uncertain. The germline gives CDR1 SNHLY, CDR2 FYNNEI. This CDR3 spans 12 amino acids. The V gene lost 1 base and the J gene lost 6 bases, with 6 bases spanning the gap.

This clone was counted a single time. The rearrangement joins TRBV4-3 to TRBJ2-1, with D possibly being TRBD1 (6 bases). CDR1 and CDR2 (germline): LGHNA, YSLEER. The CDR3 has 17 residues. Trimming took off 1 base at V and 2 bases at J, with 15 bases between the two ends. As DNA, the CDR3 is TGCGCCAGCAGCCAAGCCCCGGACAGCTATACCTACAATGAGCAGTTCTTC. Translation gives CASSQAPDSYTYNEQFF.

This rearrangement joins TRBV7-9 to TRBJ1-3; perhaps TRBD1 as D (5 bases). V lost 5 bases, J lost 2 bases, and 13 bases lay in between. CDR1 is SEHNR, CDR2 FQNEAQ, per germline (reference sequence). The CDR3 is made up of 15 amino acids. CDR3 in amino acids: CASSRGRDAGNTIYF. DNA for the CDR3: TGTGCCAGCAGCCGGGGGAGGGACGCTGGAAACACCATATATTTT.

This sequence joins TRBV30 and TRBJ2-2; weak D call: TRBD1 (6 bases). Germline V gene data show CDR1 as GTSNPN and CDR2 as SVGIG (reference sequence). V was clipped by 4 bases and J by 0 bases, with 12 bases between them. The CDR3 has 15 residues. The CDR3 DNA is TGTGCCTGGACCACGGACAGTCCGAACACCGGGGAGCTGTTTTTT. This encodes CAWTTDSPNTGELFF.

This clone came up a few times. The J gene is TRBJ1-1, the V gene TRBV5-1; 7 bases map to TRBD1. The CDR3 is made up of 14 amino acids. The germline CDR1 and CDR2 sequences are SGHRS and YFSETQ. V was clipped by 0 bases and J by 5 bases; unmatched bases: 4. The CDR3 is CASSLVGGETEAFF. The CDR3 DNA is TGCGCCAGCAGCTTGGTAGGGGGCGAAACTGAAGCTTTCTTT.

This clone occurred once. The rearrangement uses TRBV2 and TRBJ2-3, with 9 bases lining up with TRBD2. J gave up 3 bases and V 5 bases, and 9 bases lay outside the gene matches. CDR3 size: 16 residues. The V gene's germline CDR1 is SNHLY and CDR2 FYNNEI. In nucleotides, the CDR3 is TGTGCCAGCAGTAAAGAGCGGGAGGTGAGGACAGATACGCAGTATTTT. Translating it yields CASSKEREVRTDTQYF.

The genes are TRBV6-5 and TRBJ2-3, with TRBD2 as a possible D gene (6 bases). CDR1 and CDR2 from the germline V gene are MNHEY and SVGAGI. V was pared by 6 bases and J by 1 base, with 14 bases between. The CDR3 contains 15 residues. The CDR3 DNA sequence: TGTGCCAGCAGGCCCTCGGGCGGGGGCACAGATACGCAGTATTTT. Its protein is CASRPSGGGTDTQYF.

The V and J genes are TRBV11-2 and TRBJ1-2, with D possibly being TRBD1 (6 bases). The CDR3 is made up of 14 amino acids. Germline V gives CDR1 SGHAT, CDR2 FQNNGV. V was pared by 3 bases and J by 4 bases, with 12 bases between. Here the CDR3 reads CASSLRGAGYGYTF. DNA for the CDR3: TGTGCCAGCAGCTTGCGGGGGGCAGGCTATGGCTACACCTTC. Full variable domain (remainder filled in from reference TRBV11-2 and TRBJ1-2): EAGVAQSPRYKIIEKRQSVAFWCNPISGHATLYWYQQILGQGPKLLIQFQNNGVVDDSQLPKDRFSAERLKGVDSTLKIQPAKLEDSAVYLCASSLRGAGYGYTFGSGTRLTVV.

This rearrangement joins TRBV7-9 to TRBJ1-6, with D uncertain. Germline V gives CDR1 SEHNR, CDR2 FQNEAQ (reference sequence). CDR3 size: 15 residues. Trimming stripped 1 base from V and 6 bases from J, with 10 bases between. In nucleotides, the CDR3 is TGTGCCAGCAGCTTAGATATAGTTAGTAATTCACCCCTCCACTTT. This translates into CASSLDIVSNSPLHF.

The chain couples TRBV6-1 to TRBJ1-2, with D unresolved. This CDR3 has 12 residues. With 3 bases removed from V and 4 bases from J, the gap between germline ends came to 6 bases. Per the germline V gene, CDR1 is MNHNS and CDR2 is SASEGT. CDR3 nucleotide sequence: TGTGCCAGCAGTGACACGGGCTATGGCTACACCTTC. As protein: CASSDTGYGYTF.

The chain combines TRBV3-1 (or the pseudogene TRBV3-2) with TRBJ1-2, with a weak D call TRBD1 (6 bases). Germline CDR1 reads LGHDT; CDR2 reads YNNKEL (reference sequence). The CDR3 runs to 14 residues. The ends were cut back, 3 bases at V and 3 bases at J, with 11 bases in the middle. CDR3 loop: CASSHGRGDYGYTF. The CDR3 DNA is TGTGCCAGCAGCCATGGGAGGGGGGACTATGGCTACACCTTC.

This chain links TRBV4-2 with TRBJ2-1; weak D call: TRBD2 (5 bases). The CDR3 loop spans 13 amino acids. The V end was cut by 2 bases, the J end by 7 bases, with 9 bases between. Germline assignment: CDR1 LGHNA and CDR2 YNFKEQ. CDR3 sequence reads: CASSQTRRNEQFF. CDR3 nucleotide sequence: TGTGCCAGCAGCCAAACAAGGAGGAATGAGCAGTTCTTC.